The present TCR beta chain was sequenced within a study of cytomegalovirus exposure and HLA in healthy donors. V dropped 4 bases and J dropped 4 bases, with 5 bases sitting between them. Germline assignment: CDR1 MDHEN and CDR2 SYDVKM. This CDR3 region has 11 residues. The PCR had 60 Vbeta and 13 Jbeta primers. Clones were sequenced by immunoSEQ multiplex PCR, and TCRdb holds only the in-frame ones, with some missing. The sample consists of about 190,000 clones, roughly 75% of them appearing once. The genes are TRBV28 and TRBJ2-7; D is uncertain. Input material: PBMCs. The sequence was collected from a young man in good health and CMV-seropositive. CDR3 DNA: TGTGCCAGCAGTTCCCTATACGAGCAGTACTTC. Protein sequence: CASSSLYEQYF.